Reported below is one T cell receptor beta chain. Its cognate antigen has yet to be identified. Base qualities are not recorded, but no much larger clone differs from it by a single base. The record originates from a study of T cells in Graves' hyperthyroidism and ophthalmopathy (dated by TCRdb to the late 2010s). Regarding the research as a whole: Peripheral blood was collected at initial diagnosis, before any treatment. Prospective prediction of ophthalmopathy was tested in an independent validation cohort consisting of under 20 hyperthyroidism patients and 15 or so patients who later progressed to ophthalmopathy. The paper reports TCR Vbeta CDR3 sequencing of approximately 140 peripheral blood samples: under 45 ophthalmopathy, under 80 hyperthyroidism and roughly 17 progressor patients. The 90 or so discovery patients were randomly split 7:3 into training and test sets. Once sampling was done, hyperthyroidism patients were given methimazole at a starting dose of 30 mg daily, whereas ophthalmopathy patients were given high-dose intravenous methylprednisolone. To identify TCR V-J signatures that set the groups apart, the researchers used a discovery cohort of 100 patients, made up of under 50 with Graves' ophthalmopathy and some 60 with stable Graves' hyperthyroidism. In addition, the study compared T-cell repertoires in thyroid tissue and in blood from over 5 Graves' hyperthyroidism patients.

Overall study results and their limits: Most expanded thyroid clonotypes (frequency above 0.001) were also detected in blood, a finding suggesting that blood repertoires may reflect thyroid immune responses. No statistical method was used to set the sample size in advance, and investigators knew the group allocation. In validation, the model predicted progression to ophthalmopathy a median of around six months before onset, with approximately 70% sensitivity and about 72% specificity. A model built on a 13 V-J signature distinguished ophthalmopathy from stable hyperthyroidism, reaching about 89% sensitivity and around 82% specificity in cross-validation and 80%/75% in testing.

Reading the germline V gene gives CDR1 SGHNT and CDR2 YENEEA. Including the terminal cysteine and phenylalanine, the CDR3 comprises 15 residues. Here the CDR3 DNA is all that survives: 45 bases in frame from base 1. Germline trimming amounts to 6 bases on V and 7 bases on J, with 10 as the count of junction bases outside the gene matches. Hyperthyroidism patients were aged 18 to 65 years and newly diagnosed, with disease duration of less than 2 months. The study excluded patients with uncontrolled infections, other autoimmune diseases, pregnancy or lactation. Diagnoses were based on clinical symptoms, serum thyroxine and TRAb, thyroid ultrasound and orbital computed tomography. Blood from progressor patients was drawn when they were first diagnosed with hyperthyroidism, before any ophthalmopathy symptoms appeared. Ficoll-Paque density gradient centrifugation was used to isolate PBMCs from 8 to 10 ml of fresh peripheral blood. Progressor patients were first diagnosed with Graves' hyperthyroidism and then developed ophthalmopathy during follow-up. Total RNA was extracted using Trizol reagent, and RNA quality was assessed on an Agilent 2100 Bioanalyzer.

TCR beta CDR3 regions were amplified from RNA transcripts. For the first round of RT-PCR on the TCR CDR3, the HTBI primer set was used together with the Qiagen OneStep RT-PCR kit. A second multiplex PCR round built the libraries, followed by size selection and purification. The libraries were sequenced on an Illumina HiSeq2000 using paired-end 100 bp reads. As for how the authors treated the data: SOAPnuke was used to process the raw data, removing reads that contained adapters or uncalled bases, had a mean Phred below 15, or lacked an exact match to the constant primer or identifier. COPE v1.2.5 was used to merge high-quality paired reads, and clonotypes were defined as unique nucleotide sequences. MiTCR v1.1 was used to align the clonotypes against IMGT TRBV, TRBD and TRBJ reference segments. The analysis was restricted to V-J combinations with a frequency above 0.0001, which together covered 99.2% of the repertoires. The TCS score was defined as the ratio of F50 (clonal expansion) to E x V (chaos), calculated using BLOSUM62-based TCRdist between CDR3 peptides within each V-J. Welch's t-statistics and random forest reduced around 550 V-J features to roughly 13, which were used in a naive Bayes classifier (R e1071). Through fastp at Q25 and MiXCR, TCRdb rebuilt clones from the public reads, retaining in-frame beta chains. Identical CDR3 proteins give one entry, which carries the most common genes and DNA. In this record, the V and J calls reflect TCRdb's handling and not the investigators' own analysis. Across this sample there are about 300,000 distinct CDR3 sequences, with under 30% seen only once. The leading ten clones occupy around 30% of the sample.

The sequencing input was blood. In this chain, TRBV11-3 is recombined with TRBJ2-7, and 12 junction bases match TRBD2. This receptor was taken from a man aged 35 to 55 with Graves' hyperthyroidism that later progressed to Graves' ophthalmopathy. The CDR3 reads CASSLSLAGGPEQYF. In nucleotide form, the sequence is TGTGCCAGCAGTTTATCCCTAGCGGGAGGGCCAGAGCAGTACTTC.